These 22 T cell receptor beta chains originate from one sample sequenced in a study of human T cells and chemical hapten exposure. The time point here: patch test 1, 2 weeks after DPC sensitization. The treatment here: therapeutic diphenylcyclopropenone sensitization with weekly scalp DPC. TCRdb reprocessed the RACE reads via MiXCR and lists one record per CDR3 protein. The repertoire holds about 57,000 distinct CDR3 sequences, with 9.3% as singletons. Sequenced here: whole blood, sampled in connection with sensitization to the hapten diphenylcyclopropenone (DPC). The source of these receptors is a middle-aged woman with alopecia areata. Some clones in this sample may be carry-over from other donors' samples.

The rearrangement joins TRBV20-1 to TRBJ2-3; possible D gene TRBD2, 7 bases. Germline V CDR1 and CDR2: DFQATT, SNEGSKA (reference sequence). The CDR3 runs 14 residues. Trimming shortened V by 5 bases and J by 2 bases, and 14 bases separated the two germline ends. The CDR3 here is CSAVGAGDTDTQYF. The CDR3 nucleotides read TGCAGTGCTGTGGGGGCGGGGGACACAGATACGCAGTATTTT.

In its sample, this clonotype was seen a few times. This rearrangement joins TRBV28 to TRBJ1-2; weak D call: TRBD1 (6 bases). With 8 bases removed from V and 7 bases from J, the gap between germline ends came to 14 bases. The germline CDR1 and CDR2 sequences are MDHEN and SYDVKM. The CDR3 covers 12 residues. Here the CDR3 DNA reads TGTGCCAGCCTTAACAGGGCCCGTGGCTACACCTTC. Protein sequence: CASLNRARGYTF.

This clonotype was seen ten or more times. The chain combines TRBV5-4 with TRBJ1-2, with 7 positions matching TRBD1. The CDR3 spans 13 residues. Germline V lookup: CDR1 SGHNT, CDR2 YYREEE (reference sequence). Trimming removed 8 bases from V and 0 bases from J; junction bases left unmatched: 4. CDR3 sequence: CASRDRSNYGYTF. Here the CDR3 DNA reads TGTGCCAGTAGGGACAGATCTAACTATGGCTACACCTTC.

This clonotype was picked up a small number of times. CDR3 bases: TGCGCCAGCAGCCAAGACGGTGTCCAAGAGACCCAGTACTTC. It specifies CASSQDGVQETQYF. The J gene is TRBJ2-5, the V gene TRBV4-1; D gene ambiguous. Per the germline V gene, CDR1 is MGHRA and CDR2 is YSYEKL. Trimming cost V 0 bases and J 1 base, with 6 bases left between them. The CDR3 spans 14 residues.

This clonotype was counted many times. This sequence joins TRBV20-1 and TRBJ1-5; 9 bases align to TRBD1. Germline V gene lookup returns CDR1 DFQATT and CDR2 SNEGSKA (reference sequence). The CDR3 totals 18 residues. Trimming took 4 bases from V and 11 from J; bases not matched to a gene: 24. The CDR3 sequence is CSAKNINRGLVAGETQHF. CDR3 DNA: TGCAGTGCTAAGAATATAAACAGGGGGCTGGTGGCAGGTGAGACCCAGCATTTT.

The V and J genes are TRBV29-1 and TRBJ1-2; no definite D call. The CDR3 totals 10 residues. Trimming left V 6 bases short and J 12 bases short, with 14 bases between. Looked up from germline, CDR1 is SQVTM and CDR2 is ANQGSEA. The CDR3 region is CSVPPDPNTF. CDR3 sequence (DNA): TGCAGCGTCCCCCCGGACCCCAACACCTTC.

V gene TRBV20-1 combines with J gene TRBJ2-3; 10 bases are shared with TRBD2. The germline V gene encodes CDR1 DFQATT and CDR2 SNEGSKA (reference sequence). Trimming removed 3 bases from V and 12 bases from J; junction bases left unmatched: 6. The CDR3 runs to 12 residues. CDR3 sequence reads: CSARALAGVQYF. In DNA form, the CDR3 reads TGCAGTGCTAGGGCCCTAGCGGGGGTTCAGTATTTT.

This clonotype was counted at least ten times. CDR3 nucleotides: TGTGCCAGCAGTCCCCGGGACAGGGGGCCGGAAAAACTGTTTTTT. Its translation is CASSPRDRGPEKLFF. The rearrangement links TRBV6-6 to TRBJ1-4; 12 nucleotides agree with TRBD1. In germline, CDR1 is MNHNY, CDR2 SVGAGI (reference sequence). This CDR3 contains 15 residues. The V and J ends lost 5 bases and 8 bases, in that order; junction bases with no gene match: 6.

This clonotype came up many times. This chain connects TRBV9 to TRBJ2-7; TRBD1 is a possible D gene (5 bases). This CDR3 region has 14 residues. Germline V gene sequence: CDR1 SGDLS, CDR2 YYNGEE. V lost 5 bases and J lost 2, with 14 bases in between. The DNA for the CDR3 is TGTGCCAGCAGTATGACAGTAGTACCCTACGAGCAGTACTTC. Protein: CASSMTVVPYEQYF.

In its sample, this clonotype was seen many times. The chain carries TRBV4-1 and TRBJ2-1; 14 bases are a match to TRBD2. The CDR3 runs 16 residues. The germline CDR1 and CDR2 sequences are MGHRA and YSYEKL. V lost 1 base to trimming and J lost 7 bases; unmatched junction nucleotides: 3. The CDR3 DNA reads as TGCGCCAGCAGCCAAGTGGGACTAGCGGGGGCGAATGAGCAGTTCTTC. Residues: CASSQVGLAGANEQFF.

This clonotype was counted only a few times. The chain uses TRBV11-3 and TRBJ2-3, with 10 bases lining up with TRBD1. Germline-derived CDR1 and CDR2 are SGHNT and YENEEA. CDR3 size: 13 residues. The V segment lost 5 bases and the J segment 8 bases; nucleotides outside the gene matches: 4. This chain's CDR3 is CASSQRDRGTQYF. The CDR3 DNA reads as TGTGCCAGCAGCCAAAGGGACAGGGGTACGCAGTATTTT. The full variable domain, rest sourced from reference TRBV11-3 and TRBJ2-3, is EAGVVQSPRYKIIEKKQPVAFWCNPISGHNTLYWYLQNLGQGPELLIRYENEEAVDDSQLPKDRFSAERLKGVDSTLKIQPAELGDSAVYLCASSQRDRGTQYFGPGTRLTVL.

Only a few counts were recorded for this clonotype. This rearrangement joins TRBV20-1 to TRBJ2-1; 8 nucleotides agree with TRBD1. Unmatched junction bases numbered 9, after V lost 2 bases and J lost 6 bases. CDR1 is DFQATT, CDR2 SNEGSKA, per germline (reference sequence). This CDR3 comprises 15 residues. CDR3 nucleotide sequence: TGCAGTGCTAGAAGGCGGGACAGGTATCCCAATGAGCAGTTCTTC. Protein product: CSARRRDRYPNEQFF.

The CDR3 here is CASSSWTGETQYF. The CDR3 DNA reads as TGTGCCAGCAGCTCCTGGACTGGAGAGACCCAGTACTTC. V usage is TRBV7-2 and J usage is TRBJ2-5, with D perhaps TRBD2 (5 bases). Deletions cut 4 bases from V and 4 bases from J, with 10 bases between. The germline V gene has CDR1 SGHTA and CDR2 FQGNSA. The CDR3 extends over 13 amino acids.

J is TRBJ2-7 and V is TRBV4-2; the match to TRBD1 covers 8 bases. The CDR3 covers 14 residues. Germline CDR1 is LGHNA and CDR2 is YNFKEQ. J lost 5 bases, V lost 3 bases, and 6 bases had no gene match. Here the CDR3 reads CASSHGPGGNEQYF. The CDR3 DNA reads TGTGCCAGCAGCCATGGGCCAGGGGGCAACGAGCAGTACTTC.

Many counts were recorded for this clonotype. The chain uses TRBV27 and TRBJ2-7; tentative D call: TRBD2 (6 bases). V was trimmed by 3 bases and J by 2 bases, leaving 11 bases between them. Per germline, CDR1 MNHEY and CDR2 SMNVEV (reference sequence). The CDR3 loop spans 14 amino acids. The CDR3 spells CASSFSGEAYEQYF. CDR3 DNA: TGTGCCAGCAGTTTCTCGGGGGAGGCCTACGAGCAGTACTTC.

This clonotype was detected only a few times. The rearrangement uses TRBV14 and TRBJ2-7, with D tentatively TRBD1 (6 bases). The CDR3 is 12 amino acids. CDR1 is SGHDN and CDR2 is FVKESK in the germline V gene. V was pared by 4 bases and J by 5 bases, with 9 bases between. Written as DNA, the CDR3 is TGTGCCAGCAGCCGACAGGAAGACGAGCAGTACTTC. This gives the protein CASSRQEDEQYF.

This chain uses TRBV30 with TRBJ1-1, with 7 bases matching TRBD1. This CDR3 contains 14 residues. CDR1 is GTSNPN and CDR2 is SVGIG in the germline V gene (reference sequence). Losses at the gene ends were 1 base for V and 2 bases for J; bases not matched to a gene: 4. The CDR3 DNA reads TGTGCCTGGAGTGAGGGACAGCTTAACACTGAAGCTTTCTTT. The encoded protein is CAWSEGQLNTEAFF.

The chain employs TRBV20-1 and TRBJ2-1; D remains unclear. The CDR3 runs 18 residues. Germline CDR1 and CDR2: DFQATT and SNEGSKA (reference sequence). The germline V and J ends were trimmed by 0 bases and 8 bases, with 26 bases remaining between them. The DNA of the CDR3 is TGCAGTGCTAGAGATCCACTCGTGTCCCGTGGACCGTACGATGAGCAGTTCTTC. Translating gives CSARDPLVSRGPYDEQFF.

Only a few counts were recorded for this clonotype. The rearrangement links TRBV4-1 to TRBJ1-2, with 9 bases identical to TRBD1. CDR1 and CDR2 (germline): MGHRA, YSYEKL. The CDR3 totals 15 residues. V lost 1 base, J lost 4 bases, and 4 bases stayed unmatched. The CDR3: CASSQGIQGAYGYTF. As DNA, the CDR3 is TGCGCCAGCAGCCAAGGAATACAGGGGGCCTATGGCTACACCTTC.

This clonotype showed up many times. This sequence joins TRBV11-2 and TRBJ2-3; TRBD1 matches at 9 bases. The ends lost 4 bases at V and 3 bases at J; junction bases unmatched: 5. Germline loops: CDR1 SGHAT, CDR2 FQNNGV. CDR3 size: 15 residues. CDR3 protein: CASSSGTGLTDTQYF. The CDR3 DNA follows: TGTGCCAGCAGCTCCGGGACAGGGCTAACAGATACGCAGTATTTT.

This chain joins TRBV6-5 and TRBJ1-6; D unresolved. Per the germline V gene, CDR1 is MNHEY and CDR2 is SVGAGI. This CDR3 is 13 amino acids long. V lost 9 bases, J lost 7 bases, and 13 bases lay in between. The CDR3 bases are TGTGCCAGTCGCAGGTCGGGGAATTCACCCCTCCACTTT. As protein: CASRRSGNSPLHF.

The CDR3 DNA follows: TGCGCCAGCTCACGCGGCGGGGAGACCCAGTACTTC. Translation: CASSRGGETQYF. The chain is built from TRBV5-1 and TRBJ2-5; TRBD2 is a possible D gene (5 bases). The V and J ends lost 7 bases and 5 bases respectively, with 12 bases between them. CDR3 length: 12 residues. Germline assignment: CDR1 SGHRS and CDR2 YFSETQ.